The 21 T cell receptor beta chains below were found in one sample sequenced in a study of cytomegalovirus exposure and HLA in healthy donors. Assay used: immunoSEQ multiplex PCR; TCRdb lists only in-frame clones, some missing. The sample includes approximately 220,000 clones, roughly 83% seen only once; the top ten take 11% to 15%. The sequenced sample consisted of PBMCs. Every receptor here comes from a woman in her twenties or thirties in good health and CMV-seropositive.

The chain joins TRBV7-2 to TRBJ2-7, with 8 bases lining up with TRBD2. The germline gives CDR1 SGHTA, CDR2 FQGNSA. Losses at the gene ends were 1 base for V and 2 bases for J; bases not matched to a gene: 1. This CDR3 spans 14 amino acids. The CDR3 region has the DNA TGTGCCAGCAGCTTAGGAGCGGGGGCCTACGAGCAGTACTTC. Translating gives CASSLGAGAYEQYF. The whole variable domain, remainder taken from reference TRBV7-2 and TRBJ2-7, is GAGVSQSPSNKVTEKGKDVELRCDPISGHTALYWYRQSLGQGLEFLIYFQGNSAPDKSGLPSDRFSAERTGGSVSTLTIQRTQQEDSAVYLCASSLGAGAYEQYFGPGTRLTVT.

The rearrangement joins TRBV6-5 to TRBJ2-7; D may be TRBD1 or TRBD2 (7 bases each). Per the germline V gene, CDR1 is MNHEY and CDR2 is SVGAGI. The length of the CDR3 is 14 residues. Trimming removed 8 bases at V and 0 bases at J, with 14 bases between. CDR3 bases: TGTGCCAGCTCAGCGGGACAGACCTCCTACGAGCAGTACTTC. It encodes CASSAGQTSYEQYF.

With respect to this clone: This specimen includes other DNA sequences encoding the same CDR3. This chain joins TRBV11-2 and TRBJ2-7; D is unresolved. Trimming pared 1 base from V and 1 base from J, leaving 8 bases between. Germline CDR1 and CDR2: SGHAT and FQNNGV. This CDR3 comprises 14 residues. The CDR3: CASSLVTVSYEQYF. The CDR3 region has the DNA TGTGCCAGCAGCTTAGTAACAGTTTCCTACGAGCAGTACTTC.

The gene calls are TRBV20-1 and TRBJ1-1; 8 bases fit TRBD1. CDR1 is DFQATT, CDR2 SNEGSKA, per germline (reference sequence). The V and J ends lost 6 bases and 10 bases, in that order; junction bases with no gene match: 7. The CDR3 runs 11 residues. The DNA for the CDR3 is TGCAGTGCAGAGGGACAGGTAGCAGCTTTCTTT. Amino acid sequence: CSAEGQVAAFF.

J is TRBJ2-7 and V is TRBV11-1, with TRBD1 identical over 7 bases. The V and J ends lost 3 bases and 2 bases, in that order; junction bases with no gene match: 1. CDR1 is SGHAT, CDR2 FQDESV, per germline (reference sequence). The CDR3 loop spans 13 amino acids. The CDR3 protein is CASSFGTAYEQYF. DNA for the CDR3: TGTGCCAGCAGCTTTGGGACAGCCTACGAGCAGTACTTC.

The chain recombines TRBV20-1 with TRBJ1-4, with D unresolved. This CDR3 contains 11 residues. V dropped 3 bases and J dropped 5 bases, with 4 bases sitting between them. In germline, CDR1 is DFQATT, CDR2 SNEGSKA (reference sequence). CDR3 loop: CSARDNEKLFF. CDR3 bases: TGCAGTGCTAGGGACAATGAAAAACTGTTTTTT.

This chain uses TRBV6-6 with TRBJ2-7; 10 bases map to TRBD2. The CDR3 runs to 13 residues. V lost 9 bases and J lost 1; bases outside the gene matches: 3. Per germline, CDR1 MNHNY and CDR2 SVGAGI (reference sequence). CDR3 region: CASGLADSYEQYF. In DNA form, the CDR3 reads TGTGCCAGTGGACTAGCGGATTCCTACGAGCAGTACTTC.

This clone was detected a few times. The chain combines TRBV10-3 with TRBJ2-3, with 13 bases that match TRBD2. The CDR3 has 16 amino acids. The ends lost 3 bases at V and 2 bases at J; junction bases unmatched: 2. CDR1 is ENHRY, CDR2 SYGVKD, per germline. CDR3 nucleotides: TGTGCCATCAGTGATGGGACTAGCGGGACCACAGATACGCAGTATTTT. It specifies CAISDGTSGTTDTQYF.

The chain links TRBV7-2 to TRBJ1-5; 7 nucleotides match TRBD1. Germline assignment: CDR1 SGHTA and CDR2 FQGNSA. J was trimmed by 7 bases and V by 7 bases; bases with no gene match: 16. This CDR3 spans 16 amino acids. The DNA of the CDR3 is TGTGCCAGCACCATAGGGGTCCGGACAGGTTTCCAGCCCCAGCATTTT. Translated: CASTIGVRTGFQPQHF.

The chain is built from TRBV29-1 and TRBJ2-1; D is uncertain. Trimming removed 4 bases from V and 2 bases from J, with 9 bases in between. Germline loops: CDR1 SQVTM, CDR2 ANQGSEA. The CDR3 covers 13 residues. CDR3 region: CSVVSATYNEQFF. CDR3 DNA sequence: TGCAGCGTTGTCTCCGCCACCTACAATGAGCAGTTCTTC.

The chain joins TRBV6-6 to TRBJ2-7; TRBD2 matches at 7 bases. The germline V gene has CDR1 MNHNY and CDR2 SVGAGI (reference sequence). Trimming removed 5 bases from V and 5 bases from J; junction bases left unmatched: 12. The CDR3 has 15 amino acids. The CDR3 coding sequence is TGTGCCAGCAGTAACCGGGAAGCGGGATACGACGAGCAGTACTTC. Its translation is CASSNREAGYDEQYF.

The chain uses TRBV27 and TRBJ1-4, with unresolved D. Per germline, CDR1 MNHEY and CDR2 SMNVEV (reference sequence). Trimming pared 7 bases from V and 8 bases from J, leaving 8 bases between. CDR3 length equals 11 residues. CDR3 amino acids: CASKGAEKLFF. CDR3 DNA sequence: TGTGCCAGCAAGGGAGCCGAAAAACTGTTTTTT.

CDR3 bases: TGTGCCGCCGATTACGCGGGGGACACCGGGGAGCTGTTTTTT. Encoded protein: CAADYAGDTGELFF. The genes are TRBV5-6 and TRBJ2-2; TRBD2 agrees at 7 bases. J was trimmed by 3 bases and V by 10 bases; bases with no gene match: 9. This CDR3 is built from 14 residues. Per the germline V gene, CDR1 is SGHDT and CDR2 is YYEEEE.

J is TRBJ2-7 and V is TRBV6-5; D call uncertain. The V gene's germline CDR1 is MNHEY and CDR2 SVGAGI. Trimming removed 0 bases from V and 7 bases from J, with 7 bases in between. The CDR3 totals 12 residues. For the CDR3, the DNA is TGTGCCAGCAGTTACTCGGGCCGGGAGCAGTACTTC. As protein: CASSYSGREQYF.

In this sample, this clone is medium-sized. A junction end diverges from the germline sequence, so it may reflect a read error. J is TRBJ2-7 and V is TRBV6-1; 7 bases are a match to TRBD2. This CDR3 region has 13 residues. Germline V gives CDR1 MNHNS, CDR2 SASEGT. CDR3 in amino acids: CASTEWDYYEQYF. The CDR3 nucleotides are TGTGCCAGCACTGAATGGGACTACTACGAGCAGTACTTC.

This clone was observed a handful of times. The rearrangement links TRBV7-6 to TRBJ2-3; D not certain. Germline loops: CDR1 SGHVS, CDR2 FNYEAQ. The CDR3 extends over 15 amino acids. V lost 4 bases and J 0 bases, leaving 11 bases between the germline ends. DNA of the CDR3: TGTGCCAGCAGCTCCCGTCAGAGAAGCACAGATACGCAGTATTTT. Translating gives CASSSRQRSTDTQYF.

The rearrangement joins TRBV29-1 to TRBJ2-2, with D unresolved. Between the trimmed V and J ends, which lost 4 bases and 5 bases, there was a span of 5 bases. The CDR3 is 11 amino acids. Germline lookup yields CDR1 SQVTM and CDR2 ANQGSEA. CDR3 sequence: CSVVGTGELFF. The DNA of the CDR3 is TGCAGCGTTGTGGGGACCGGGGAGCTGTTTTTT.

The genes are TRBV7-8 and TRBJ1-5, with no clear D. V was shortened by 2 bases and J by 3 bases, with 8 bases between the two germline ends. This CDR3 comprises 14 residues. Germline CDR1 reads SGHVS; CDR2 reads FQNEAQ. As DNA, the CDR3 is TGTGCCAGCAGCTTAACACAGTACAATCAGCCCCAGCATTTT. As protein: CASSLTQYNQPQHF.

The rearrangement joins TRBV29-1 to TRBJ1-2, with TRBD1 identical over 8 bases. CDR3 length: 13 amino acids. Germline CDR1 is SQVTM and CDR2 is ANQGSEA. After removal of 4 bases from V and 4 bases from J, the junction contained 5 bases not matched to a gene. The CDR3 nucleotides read TGCAGCGTTGCGACAGGGGTGGGCTATGGCTACACCTTC. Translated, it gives CSVATGVGYGYTF.

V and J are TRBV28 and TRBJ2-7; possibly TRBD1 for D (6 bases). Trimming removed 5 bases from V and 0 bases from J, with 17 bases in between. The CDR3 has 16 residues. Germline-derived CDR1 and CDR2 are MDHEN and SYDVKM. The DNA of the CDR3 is TGTGCCAGCAGTCGATCAGGGGCCCTCTTCTCCTACGAGCAGTACTTC. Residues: CASSRSGALFSYEQYF.

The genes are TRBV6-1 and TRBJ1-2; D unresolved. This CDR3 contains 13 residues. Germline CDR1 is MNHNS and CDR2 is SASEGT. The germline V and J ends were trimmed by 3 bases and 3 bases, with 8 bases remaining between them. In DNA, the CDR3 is TGTGCCAGCAGTGACGTCCTTGACTATGGCTACACCTTC. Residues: CASSDVLDYGYTF.